The 5 T cell receptor beta chains presented below share a single source sample, sequenced in a study of response to subunit inactivated influenza vaccine. MiXCR, run by TCRdb on the RT-PCR reads, gives a single entry per CDR3 protein. The sample contains around 570,000 distinct CDR3 sequences, 7.6% of which appear only once. Sequenced material: PBMCs from blood, taken less than 25 months after vaccination. These TCRs come from a man aged 50 to 69 who received an inactivated influenza vaccine.

This chain joins TRBV29-1 and TRBJ2-6, with 8 bases fitting TRBD2. Germline V lookup: CDR1 SQVTM, CDR2 ANQGSEA. There are 16 residues in the CDR3. Trimming cost V 4 bases and J 4 bases; bases outside gene matches: 9. The CDR3 coding sequence is TGCAGCGTTGGTCGGGAGGGCCGAACCGGGGCCAACGTCCTGACTTTC. This encodes CSVGREGRTGANVLTF. The full variable domain, its missing parts supplied by reference TRBV29-1 and TRBJ2-6, is SAVISQKPSRDICQRGTSLTIQCQVDSQVTMMFWYRQQPGQSLTLIATANQGSEATYESGFVIDKFPISRPNLTFSTLTVSNMSPEDSSIYLCSVGREGRTGANVLTFGAGSRLTVL.

This clonotype was seen a few times. The V and J genes are TRBV20-1 and TRBJ2-1; D tentatively fits TRBD1 or TRBD2 (5 bases each). The CDR3 has 14 residues. Germline CDR1 reads DFQATT; CDR2 reads SNEGSKA (reference sequence). Trimming shortened V by 2 bases and J by 5 bases, and 13 bases separated the two germline ends. Written as DNA, the CDR3 is TGCAGTGCTAGACCGGGACCTCCGGACAATGAGCAGTTCTTC. Translating it yields CSARPGPPDNEQFF.

The sample holds many counts of this clonotype. This CDR3 reads CASSLGTGPLNTEAFF. In DNA, the CDR3 is TGTGCCAGCAGCCTAGGGACAGGCCCCTTGAACACTGAAGCTTTCTTT. The chain combines TRBV14 with TRBJ1-1, with 8 bases identical to TRBD1. The germline V gene has CDR1 SGHDN and CDR2 FVKESK. The CDR3 loop spans 16 amino acids. Trimming removed 4 bases from V and 0 bases from J; junction bases left unmatched: 7.

In this sample, this clonotype turned up many times. The chain uses TRBV5-1 and TRBJ2-7; D remains ambiguous. V was trimmed by 4 bases and J by 2 bases, leaving 10 bases between them. Germline V gene data show CDR1 as SGHRS and CDR2 as YFSETQ. This CDR3 comprises 13 residues. In nucleotides, the CDR3 is TGCGCCAGCAGCCCCCCCACCCCCTACGAGCAGTACTTC. Residues: CASSPPTPYEQYF.

This chain links TRBV18 with TRBJ1-1, with D possibly matching TRBD1 (5 bases). V was cut by 0 bases and J by 4 bases, with 6 bases left in between. Germline assignment: CDR1 KGHSH and CDR2 LQKENI. CDR3 size: 13 residues. The CDR3 loop is CASSPPGATEAFF. CDR3 nucleotide sequence: TGTGCCAGCTCACCACCCGGGGCCACTGAAGCTTTCTTT.